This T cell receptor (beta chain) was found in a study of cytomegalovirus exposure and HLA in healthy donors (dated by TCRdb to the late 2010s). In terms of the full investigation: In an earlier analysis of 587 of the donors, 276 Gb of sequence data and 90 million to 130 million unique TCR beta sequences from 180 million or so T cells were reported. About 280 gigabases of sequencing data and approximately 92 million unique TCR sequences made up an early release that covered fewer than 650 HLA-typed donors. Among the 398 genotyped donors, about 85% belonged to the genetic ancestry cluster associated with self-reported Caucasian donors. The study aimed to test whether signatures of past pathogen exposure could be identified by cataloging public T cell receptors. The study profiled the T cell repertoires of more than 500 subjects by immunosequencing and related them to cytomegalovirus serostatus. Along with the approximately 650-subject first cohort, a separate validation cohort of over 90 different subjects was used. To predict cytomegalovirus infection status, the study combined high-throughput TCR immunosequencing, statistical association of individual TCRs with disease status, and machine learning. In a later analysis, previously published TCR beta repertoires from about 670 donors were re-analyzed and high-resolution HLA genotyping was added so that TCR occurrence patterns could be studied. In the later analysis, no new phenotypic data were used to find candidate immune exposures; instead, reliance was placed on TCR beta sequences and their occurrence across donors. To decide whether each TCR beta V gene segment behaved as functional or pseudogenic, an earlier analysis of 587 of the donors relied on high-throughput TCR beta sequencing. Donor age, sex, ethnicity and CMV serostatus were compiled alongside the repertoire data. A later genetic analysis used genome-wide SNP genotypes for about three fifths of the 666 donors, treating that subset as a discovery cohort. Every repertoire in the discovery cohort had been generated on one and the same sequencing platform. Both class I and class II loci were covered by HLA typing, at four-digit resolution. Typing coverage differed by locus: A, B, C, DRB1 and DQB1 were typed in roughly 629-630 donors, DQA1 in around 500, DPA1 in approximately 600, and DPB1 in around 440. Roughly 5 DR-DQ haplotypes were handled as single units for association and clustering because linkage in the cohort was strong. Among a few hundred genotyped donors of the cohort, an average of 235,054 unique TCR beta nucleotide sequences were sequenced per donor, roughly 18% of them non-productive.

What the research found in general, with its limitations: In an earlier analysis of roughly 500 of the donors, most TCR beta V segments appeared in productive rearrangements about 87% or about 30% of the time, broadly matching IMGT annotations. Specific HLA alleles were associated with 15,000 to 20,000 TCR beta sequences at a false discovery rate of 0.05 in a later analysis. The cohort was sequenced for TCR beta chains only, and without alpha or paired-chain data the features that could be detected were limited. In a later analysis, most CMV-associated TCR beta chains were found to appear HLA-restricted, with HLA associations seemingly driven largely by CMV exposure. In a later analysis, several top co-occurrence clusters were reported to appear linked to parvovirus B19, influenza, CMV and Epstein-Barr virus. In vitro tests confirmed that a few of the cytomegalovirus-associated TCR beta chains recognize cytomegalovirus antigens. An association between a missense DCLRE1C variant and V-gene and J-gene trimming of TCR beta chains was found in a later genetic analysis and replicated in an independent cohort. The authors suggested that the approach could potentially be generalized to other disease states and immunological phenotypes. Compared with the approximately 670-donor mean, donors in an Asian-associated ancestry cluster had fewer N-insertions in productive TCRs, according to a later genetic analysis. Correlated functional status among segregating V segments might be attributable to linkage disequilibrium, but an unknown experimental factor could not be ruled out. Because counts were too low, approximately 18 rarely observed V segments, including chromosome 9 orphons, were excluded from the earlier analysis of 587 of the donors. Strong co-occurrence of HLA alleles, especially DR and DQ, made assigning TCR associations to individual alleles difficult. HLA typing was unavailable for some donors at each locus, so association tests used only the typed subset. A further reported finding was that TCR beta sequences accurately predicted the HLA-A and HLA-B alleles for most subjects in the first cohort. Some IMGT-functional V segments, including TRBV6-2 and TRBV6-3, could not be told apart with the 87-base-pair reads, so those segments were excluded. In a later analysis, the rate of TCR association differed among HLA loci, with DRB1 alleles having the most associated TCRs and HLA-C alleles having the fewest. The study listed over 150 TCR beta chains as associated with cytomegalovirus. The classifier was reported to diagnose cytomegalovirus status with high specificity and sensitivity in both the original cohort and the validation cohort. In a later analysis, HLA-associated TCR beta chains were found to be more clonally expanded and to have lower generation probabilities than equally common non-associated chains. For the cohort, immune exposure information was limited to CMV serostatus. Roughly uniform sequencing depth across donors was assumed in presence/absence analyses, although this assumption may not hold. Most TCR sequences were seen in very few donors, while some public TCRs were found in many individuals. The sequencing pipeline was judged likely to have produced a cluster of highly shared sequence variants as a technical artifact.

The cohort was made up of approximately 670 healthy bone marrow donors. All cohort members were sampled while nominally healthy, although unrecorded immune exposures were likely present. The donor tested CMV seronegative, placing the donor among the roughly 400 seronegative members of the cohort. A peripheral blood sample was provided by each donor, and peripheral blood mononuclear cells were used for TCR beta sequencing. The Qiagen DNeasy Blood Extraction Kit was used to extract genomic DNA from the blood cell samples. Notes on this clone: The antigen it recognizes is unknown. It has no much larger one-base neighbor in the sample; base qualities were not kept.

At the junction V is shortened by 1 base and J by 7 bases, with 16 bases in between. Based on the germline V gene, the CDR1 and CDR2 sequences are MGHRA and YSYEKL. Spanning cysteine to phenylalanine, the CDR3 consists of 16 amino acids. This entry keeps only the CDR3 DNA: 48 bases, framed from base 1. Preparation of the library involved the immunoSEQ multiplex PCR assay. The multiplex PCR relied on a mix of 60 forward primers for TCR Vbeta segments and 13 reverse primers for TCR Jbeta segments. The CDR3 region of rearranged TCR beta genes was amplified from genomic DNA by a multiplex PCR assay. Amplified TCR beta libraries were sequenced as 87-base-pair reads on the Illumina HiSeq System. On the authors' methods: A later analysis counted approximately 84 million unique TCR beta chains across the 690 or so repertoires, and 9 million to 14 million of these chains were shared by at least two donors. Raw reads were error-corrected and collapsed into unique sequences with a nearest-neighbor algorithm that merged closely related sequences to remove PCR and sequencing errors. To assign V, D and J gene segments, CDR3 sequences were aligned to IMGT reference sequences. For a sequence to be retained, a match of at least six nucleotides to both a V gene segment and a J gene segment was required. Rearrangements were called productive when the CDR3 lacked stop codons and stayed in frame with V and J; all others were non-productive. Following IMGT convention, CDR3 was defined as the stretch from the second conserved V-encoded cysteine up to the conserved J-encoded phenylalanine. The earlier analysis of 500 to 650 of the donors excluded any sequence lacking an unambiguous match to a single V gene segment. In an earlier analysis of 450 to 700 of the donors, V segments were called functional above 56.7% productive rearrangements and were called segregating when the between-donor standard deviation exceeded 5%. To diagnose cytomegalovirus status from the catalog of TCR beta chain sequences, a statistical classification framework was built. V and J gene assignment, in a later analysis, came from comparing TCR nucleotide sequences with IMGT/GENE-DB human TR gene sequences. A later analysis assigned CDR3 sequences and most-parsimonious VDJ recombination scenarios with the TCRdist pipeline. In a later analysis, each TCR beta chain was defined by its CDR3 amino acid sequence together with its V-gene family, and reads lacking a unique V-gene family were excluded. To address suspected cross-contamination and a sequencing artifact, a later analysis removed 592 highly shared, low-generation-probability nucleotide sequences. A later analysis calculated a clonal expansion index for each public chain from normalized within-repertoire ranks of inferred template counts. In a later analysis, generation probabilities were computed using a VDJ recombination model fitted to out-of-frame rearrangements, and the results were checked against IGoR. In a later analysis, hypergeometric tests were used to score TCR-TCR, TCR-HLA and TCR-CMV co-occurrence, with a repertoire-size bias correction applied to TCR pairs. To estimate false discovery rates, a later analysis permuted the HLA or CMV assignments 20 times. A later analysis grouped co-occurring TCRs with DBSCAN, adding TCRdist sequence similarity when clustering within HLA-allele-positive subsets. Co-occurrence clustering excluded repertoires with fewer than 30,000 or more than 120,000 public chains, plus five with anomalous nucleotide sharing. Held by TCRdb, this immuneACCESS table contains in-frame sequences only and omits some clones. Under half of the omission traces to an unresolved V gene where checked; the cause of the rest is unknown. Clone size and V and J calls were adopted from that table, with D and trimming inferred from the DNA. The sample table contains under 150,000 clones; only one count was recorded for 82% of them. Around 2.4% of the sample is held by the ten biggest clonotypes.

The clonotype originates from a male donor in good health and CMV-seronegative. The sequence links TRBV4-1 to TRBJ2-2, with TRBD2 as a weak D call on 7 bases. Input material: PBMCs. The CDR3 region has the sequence CASSQGGGLGHGELFF. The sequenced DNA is TGCGCCAGCAGCCAAGGGGGGGGGCTGGGACACGGGGAGCTGTTTTTT.